This TCR beta chain emerged from a study of T cell responses to AZD1222 COVID-19 vaccine. Study-wide results and caveats: Donors were largely white British and mainly female; clonal diversity was possibly underestimated. Only a handful of AZD1222 recipients, six or seven in all, had baseline seropositivity. An increase in Spike-specific TCR breadth and depth was observed after two AZD1222 doses. Repertoire sampling was restricted to post-peak T cell response timepoints.

Clones were read by immunoSEQ multiplex PCR, and TCRdb kept only the in-frame ones, dropping some. The sample includes 91,000 or so clones, roughly 92% of them seen just once. The germline CDR1 and CDR2 sequences are MNHNS and SASEGT. The CDR3 extends over 13 amino acids. A note on this clone: Its specificity is unknown. A junction boundary mismatches the germline segment, possibly from a read error.

The source material was peripheral blood, sampled 28 days after the second AZD1222 dose. The sequence derives from an adult who received the AZD1222 COVID-19 vaccine. This chain links TRBV6-1 with TRBJ1-5; 7 nucleotides agree with TRBD1. CDR3: CASREDRVQPQHF. The CDR3 coding sequence is TGTGCCAGCAGGGAAGACAGGGTTCAGCCCCAGCATTTT.